Listed below are T cell receptor beta chains from one sample, sequenced in a study of T cell repertoires in cytomegalovirus infection. Which antigens these TCRs recognize remains unknown. TCRdb processed the reads anew with MiXCR; each CDR3 protein has one entry. The table lists 110,000 to 150,000 distinct CDR3 sequences, around 32% of them singletons. Here the sequenced sample was CD8+ T cells from cultured PBMCs, taken from culture after CMV antigen stimulation. These receptors were collected from a human donor in good health (CMV status not recorded). Some clones in this sample may be carry-over from other donors' samples. CDR3s include the opening cysteine and the closing phenylalanine or tryptophan. Each record gives: J gene, V gene, CDR3 protein.

j_gene: TRBJ2-1; v_gene: TRBV12-3/TRBV12-4; CDR3aa: CASSLQVLGDYNEQFF
j_gene: TRBJ2-7; v_gene: TRBV4-1; CDR3aa: CASSQLGEPLSYYEQYF
j_gene: TRBJ1-2; v_gene: TRBV28; CDR3aa: CASSSRGTGGGYTF
j_gene: TRBJ1-1; v_gene: TRBV2; CDR3aa: CASSATLGETEAFF
j_gene: TRBJ2-5; v_gene: TRBV7-2; CDR3aa: CASSFQAYSETQYF
j_gene: TRBJ1-1; v_gene: TRBV29-1; CDR3aa: CSGWDDLNTEAFF
j_gene: TRBJ2-1; v_gene: TRBV20-1; CDR3aa: CSARSFGQLNEQFF
j_gene: TRBJ2-1; v_gene: TRBV11-1; CDR3aa: CASSDPRTSGGSYNEQFF
j_gene: TRBJ2-1; v_gene: TRBV7-6; CDR3aa: CASSFQGLYNEQFF
j_gene: TRBJ2-7; v_gene: TRBV20-1; CDR3aa: CSARDLRDVFYEQYF
j_gene: TRBJ1-5; v_gene: TRBV6-6; CDR3aa: CASSIDGLAQHF
j_gene: TRBJ1-5; v_gene: TRBV19; CDR3aa: CASSILLDSNQPQHF
j_gene: TRBJ1-1; v_gene: TRBV27; CDR3aa: CASSSDDRAEAFF
j_gene: TRBJ1-1; v_gene: TRBV7-9; CDR3aa: CAISPGNTEAFF
j_gene: TRBJ2-5; v_gene: TRBV27; CDR3aa: CASKERGGQETQYF
j_gene: TRBJ2-1; v_gene: TRBV5-1; CDR3aa: CASSLQQVNEQFF
j_gene: TRBJ2-7; v_gene: TRBV7-2; CDR3aa: CASSSGLAQYF
j_gene: TRBJ1-4; v_gene: TRBV7-4; CDR3aa: CASSLIVRQYYPATNEKLFF
j_gene: TRBJ2-3; v_gene: TRBV5-4; CDR3aa: CASSHRDADTQYF
j_gene: TRBJ1-1; v_gene: TRBV27; CDR3aa: CASFKGTMNTEAFF
j_gene: TRBJ2-7; v_gene: TRBV12-3/TRBV12-4; CDR3aa: CASSFDGRGSYEQYF
j_gene: TRBJ1-5; v_gene: TRBV4-1; CDR3aa: CASSQVPTPNRDQPQHF
j_gene: TRBJ2-7; v_gene: TRBV6-1; CDR3aa: CASSDDWEQYF
j_gene: TRBJ1-2; v_gene: TRBV2; CDR3aa: CASSGREDPARGYTF
j_gene: TRBJ1-2; v_gene: TRBV15; CDR3aa: CATSRDIGTIYGYTF
j_gene: TRBJ2-1; v_gene: TRBV15; CDR3aa: CATSLISYNEQFF
j_gene: TRBJ1-4; v_gene: TRBV7-8; CDR3aa: CASSQATGAAEKLFF
j_gene: TRBJ2-7; v_gene: TRBV6-2/TRBV6-3; CDR3aa: CASTQPGQGYEQYF
j_gene: TRBJ1-1; v_gene: TRBV7-6; CDR3aa: CASSLATETNTEAFF